Below, 24 T cell receptor beta chains from the same sample are listed, as sequenced in a study of glioma-infiltrating T cells (dated by TCRdb to the mid-2010s). TCRdb records Illumina MiSeq as the sequencer. The iRepertoire nested amplicon-rescue multiplex PCR (arm-PCR) platform was used to amplify TCR alpha and beta CDR3 regions from RNA. TCRdb handled the public reads itself, with Q25 trimming in fastp and clone calling in MiXCR, and kept productive beta chains. Rows are unified per CDR3 protein, each entry keeping the most common DNA and genes. The sample records about 410,000 distinct CDR3 sequences, about two fifths of which are singletons. Of the sample, about 12% is held by the ten largest clones. Sequenced sample: glioma tissue, nonneoplastic brain tissue, or PBMCs (not recorded which). The receptors derive from a human donor with low-grade glioma or glioblastoma, undergoing nonglioma brain surgery, or in good health (not recorded which).

This clonotype was seen repeatedly, ten times or more. The rearrangement links TRBV11-2 to TRBJ2-5; possibly TRBD2 for D (6 bases). CDR1 is SGHAT and CDR2 is FQNNGV in the germline V gene. CDR3 length: 15 residues. Trimming left V 0 bases short and J 7 bases short, with 15 bases between. The CDR3 nucleotides read TGTGCCAGCAGCTTAGACTTTGGGGGGTGGGGGACCCAGTACTTC. Residues: CASSLDFGGWGTQYF. Supplemented by reference TRBV11-2 and TRBJ2-5, the full variable domain reads EAGVAQSPRYKIIEKRQSVAFWCNPISGHATLYWYQQILGQGPKLLIQFQNNGVVDDSQLPKDRFSAERLKGVDSTLKIQPAKLEDSAVYLCASSLDFGGWGTQYFGPGTRLLVL.

This chain connects TRBV5-1 to TRBJ2-7, with D unresolved. The length of the CDR3 is 13 residues. Trimming removed 2 bases at V and 5 bases at J, with 11 bases between. CDR1 SGHRS and CDR2 YFSETQ come from the germline V gene. The CDR3: CASSFTETDEQYF. The CDR3 coding sequence is TGCGCCAGCAGCTTCACGGAGACGGACGAGCAGTACTTC. The full variable domain, its missing parts supplied by reference TRBV5-1 and TRBJ2-7, is KAGVTQTPRYLIKTRGQQVTLSCSPISGHRSVSWYQQTPGQGLQFLFEYFSETQRNKGNFPGRFSGRQFSNSRSEMNVSTLELGDSALYLCASSFTETDEQYFGPGTRLTVT.

This clonotype has at least ten counts. The chain links TRBV6-1 to TRBJ1-1; TRBD1 matches 7 bases. V was pared by 6 bases and J by 7 bases, with 5 bases of the junction left unmatched. Germline values: CDR1 MNHNS, CDR2 SASEGT. The length of the CDR3 is 12 residues. The CDR3 DNA follows: TGTGCCAGCAGAACGGGACAGCATGAAGCTTTCTTT. It is translated as CASRTGQHEAFF.

The chain joins TRBV4-1 to TRBJ2-3, with 7 bases identical to TRBD2. The CDR3 loop spans 16 amino acids. Germline CDR1 and CDR2: MGHRA and YSYEKL. The J segment lost 4 bases and the V segment lost 0 bases, leaving 7 bases of the junction unmatched. DNA for the CDR3: TGCGCCAGCAGCCAAGATCTCGGACTAGTGGCAGATACGCAGTATTTT. It codes for CASSQDLGLVADTQYF.

There are many counts of this clonotype. The chain recombines TRBV25-1 with TRBJ2-7, with TRBD1 matching over 9 bases. J was trimmed by 5 bases and V by 4 bases; bases with no gene match: 6. The CDR3 has 14 amino acids. Germline CDR1 MGHDK, CDR2 SYGVNS. The CDR3 sequence: CASSGGTGIHEQYF. CDR3 DNA: TGTGCCAGCAGTGGGGGGACAGGGATCCACGAGCAGTACTTC.

The rearrangement uses TRBV28 and TRBJ2-2; no definite D call. Germline V CDR1 and CDR2: MDHEN, SYDVKM. V lost 7 bases to trimming and J lost 5 bases, with 23 bases between them. The CDR3 sequence is 17 residues long. This chain's CDR3 is CASKRTPLKSTTGELFF. CDR3 nucleotides: TGTGCCAGCAAAAGGACGCCGTTGAAGTCTACAACCGGGGAGCTGTTTTTT. Based on the CDR3 plus reference TRBV28 and TRBJ2-2, the full variable domain is DVKVTQSSRYLVKRTGEKVFLECVQDMDHENMFWYRQDPGLGLRLIYFSYDVKMKEKGDIPEGYSVSREKKERFSLILESASTNQTSMYLCASKRTPLKSTTGELFFGEGSRLTVL.

This chain joins TRBV28 and TRBJ2-1; 10 positions match TRBD1. The CDR3 sequence is 15 residues long. Losses at the gene ends were 9 bases for V and 9 bases for J; bases not matched to a gene: 14. Looked up from germline, CDR1 is MDHEN and CDR2 is SYDVKM. CDR3 in amino acids: CARSPTGTGAAEQFF. The CDR3, as DNA: TGTGCCAGAAGTCCAACCGGGACAGGGGCGGCTGAGCAGTTCTTC.

This clonotype was observed at least ten times. The chain has TRBV6-2 or TRBV6-3 and TRBJ2-7; D uncertain. Trimming removed 5 bases at V and 7 bases at J, with 15 bases between. CDR3 length: 13 residues. Germline V CDR1 and CDR2: MNHEY, SVGEGT. The CDR3 loop is CASSIDLVVEQYF. Here the CDR3 DNA reads TGTGCCAGCAGTATCGACCTGGTGGTTGAGCAGTACTTC.

Turning to this clonotype: One base away lies a much larger clone, so this may be a sequencing read error. The chain has TRBV15 and TRBJ2-2, with a weak D call TRBD1 (6 bases). The CDR3 is made up of 15 amino acids. Germline values: CDR1 LNHNV, CDR2 YYDKDF (reference sequence). CDR3 protein: CATSSDRRNNGELFF. CDR3 DNA: TGTGCCACCAGCAGTGACAGGCGAAACAACGGGGAGCTGTTTTTT. The full variable domain, its missing parts supplied by reference TRBV15 and TRBJ2-2, is DAMVIQNPRYQVTQFGKPVTLSCSQTLNHNVMYWYQQKSSQAPKLLFHYYDKDFNNEADTPDNFQSRRPNTSFCFLDIRSPGLGDTAMYLCATSSDRRNNGELFFGEGSRLTVL.

This clonotype was found a few times. V gene TRBV4-2 combines with J gene TRBJ2-3; 11 nucleotides align to TRBD2. From germline, CDR1 is LGHNA and CDR2 YNFKEQ. There are 16 residues in the CDR3. V was pared by 2 bases and J by 4 bases, with 5 bases of the junction left unmatched. CDR3 nucleotides: TGTGCCAGCAGCCAACCACTAGCGGGAGAAGCAGATACGCAGTATTTT. Encoded protein: CASSQPLAGEADTQYF.

On this clonotype: One end of the junction fails to match germline, which may point to a read error. The V gene is TRBV28, the J gene TRBJ2-6; perhaps TRBD1 as D (5 bases). The CDR3 extends over 15 amino acids. Looked up from germline, CDR1 is MDHEN and CDR2 is SYDVKM. The chain's CDR3 is CASSLDSSGANVLIF. CDR3 DNA: TGTGCCAGCAGTTTAGACAGCTCTGGGGCCAACGTCCTGATTTTC.

The chain joins TRBV28 to TRBJ2-5; TRBD2 aligns across 7 bases. Looked up from germline, CDR1 is MDHEN and CDR2 is SYDVKM. J lost 7 bases, V lost 6 bases, and 8 bases had no gene match. The CDR3 extends over 13 amino acids. CDR3 DNA sequence: TGTGCCAGCAGGGCGGCGGGAGTCGGGACCCAGTACTTC. This codes for CASRAAGVGTQYF.

The chain joins TRBV7-8 to TRBJ2-3; D gene uncertain. The CDR3 has 18 amino acids. With 1 base removed from V and 2 bases from J, the gap between germline ends came to 19 bases. From germline, CDR1 is SGHVS and CDR2 FQNEAQ. In nucleotides, the CDR3 is TGTGCCAGCAGCTTAGTATTTATGCGGAAGAGGCTCACAGATACGCAGTATTTT. This gives the protein CASSLVFMRKRLTDTQYF.

In this sample, this clonotype turned up many times. The rearrangement links TRBV7-2 to TRBJ1-1; D is unresolved. V shed 1 base and J shed 1 base, with 7 bases lying between them. The CDR3 runs 14 residues. Per germline, CDR1 SGHTA and CDR2 FQGNSA. This chain's CDR3 is CASSLDPKNTEAFF. CDR3 nucleotides: TGTGCCAGCAGCTTAGACCCGAAGAACACTGAAGCTTTCTTT.

This clonotype came up many times. The chain links TRBV27 to TRBJ2-1, with a weak D call TRBD1 (5 bases). Germline V gives CDR1 MNHEY, CDR2 SMNVEV (reference sequence). Trimming left V 4 bases short and J 8 bases short, with 18 bases between. This CDR3 contains 15 residues. CDR3 nucleotides: TGTGCCAGCAGTTACCAAGGGGAAGGAGTCGATGAGCAGTTCTTC. It translates to CASSYQGEGVDEQFF.

With regard to this clonotype: The junction departs from germline at one end; a sequencing error may be responsible. The gene calls are TRBV20-1 and TRBJ1-4; no reliable D call. In germline, CDR1 is DFQATT, CDR2 SNEGSKA (reference sequence). The CDR3 contains 13 residues. CDR3 sequence: CSAGEFGEGKLFF. CDR3 nucleotide sequence: TGCAGTGCTGGAGAGTTTGGGGAGGGAAAACTGTTTTTT.

Many counts were recorded for this clonotype. The chain links TRBV27 to TRBJ1-5, with D unclear. V was trimmed by 8 bases and J by 5 bases, leaving 13 bases between them. This CDR3 region has 13 residues. The germline gives CDR1 MNHEY, CDR2 SMNVEV (reference sequence). The CDR3 DNA follows: TGTGCCAGCGGCCACAAGTCACATCAGCCCCAGCATTTT. Its translation: CASGHKSHQPQHF.

This clonotype was detected a few times. This rearrangement joins TRBV19 to TRBJ2-1, with 8 bases matching TRBD2. The V and J ends lost 1 base and 1 base, in that order; junction bases with no gene match: 0. CDR1 is LNHDA, CDR2 SQIVND, per germline (reference sequence). CDR3 length equals 15 residues. This CDR3 reads CASSIASGSYNEQFF. As DNA, the CDR3 is TGTGCCAGTAGTATAGCTAGCGGGTCCTACAATGAGCAGTTCTTC.

For this clonotype: A much more abundant neighbour one base away suggests this may be a read error. The CDR3 DNA is TGCGCCAGCAGTCGCCGAGCGGATTACAATGAGCAGCTCTTC. Translated, it gives CASSRRADYNEQLF. The V and J genes are TRBV4-1 and TRBJ2-1; D is possibly TRBD2 (5 bases). There are 14 residues in the CDR3. Germline-derived CDR1 and CDR2 are MGHRA and YSYEKL.

V usage is TRBV20-1 and J usage is TRBJ1-2; D not certain. The germline V gene has CDR1 DFQATT and CDR2 SNEGSKA (reference sequence). This CDR3 is built from 13 residues. Trimming took off 0 bases at V and 4 bases at J, with 9 bases between the two ends. The CDR3 spells CSARDQRAYGYTF. The DNA for the CDR3 is TGCAGTGCTAGAGATCAAAGGGCCTATGGCTACACCTTC.

This clonotype was observed many times. The J gene is TRBJ1-6, the V gene TRBV28; unclear D gene. The germline V gene has CDR1 MDHEN and CDR2 SYDVKM. The V end lost 6 bases, the J end lost 0 bases, and 6 bases lay between the germline ends. This CDR3 is built from 14 residues. The DNA for the CDR3 is TGTGCCAGCAGATTGAGCTCCTATAATTCACCCCTCCACTTT. Protein product: CASRLSSYNSPLHF.

The sample holds many counts of this clonotype. V gene TRBV27 combines with J gene TRBJ2-1, with 9 bases that match TRBD2. Losses at the gene ends were 5 bases for V and 2 bases for J; bases not matched to a gene: 7. CDR1 and CDR2 from the germline V gene are MNHEY and SMNVEV (reference sequence). This CDR3 has 16 amino acids. The CDR3 DNA sequence: TGTGCCAGCAGTAACCTAGCGGGGATTGCCTACAATGAGCAGTTCTTC. This codes for CASSNLAGIAYNEQFF.

This chain connects TRBV4-2 to TRBJ2-6; TRBD1 matches at 7 bases. There are 18 residues in the CDR3. With 2 bases clipped from V and 0 bases from J, the junction kept 7 bases outside the gene matches. Germline V CDR1 and CDR2: LGHNA, YNFKEQ. DNA of the CDR3: TGTGCCAGCAGCCAATTATACCACAGGGGCTCTGGGGCCAACGTCCTGACTTTC. The encoded protein is CASSQLYHRGSGANVLTF.

This clonotype was counted between two and nine times. The genes are TRBV20-1 and TRBJ1-2, with D unclear. Trimming cost V 0 bases and J 8 bases, with 10 bases left between them. This CDR3 is 12 amino acids long. CDR1 is DFQATT, CDR2 SNEGSKA, per germline (reference sequence). This CDR3 is CSARERVDGYTF. CDR3 nucleotide sequence: TGCAGTGCTAGAGAGAGGGTTGACGGCTACACCTTC.